The 6 T cell receptor beta chains presented below share a single source sample, sequenced in a study of blood T cell repertoires in COVID-19. Some clones are missing from TCRdb's copy, which holds only in-frame ones; the method was immunoSEQ multiplex PCR. The table records around 100,000 clones, approximately 78% of them present only once. Sequenced input: peripheral blood. These receptors came from a man in his 70s with acute or convalescent COVID-19.

The chain employs TRBV5-1 and TRBJ2-3, with 9 bases that match TRBD2. The CDR3 contains 18 residues. V was pared by 0 bases and J by 0 bases, with 8 bases of the junction left unmatched. CDR1 is SGHRS and CDR2 is YFSETQ in the germline V gene. CDR3 amino acids: CASSLDVVAGASTDTQYF. The DNA for the CDR3 is TGCGCCAGCAGCTTGGACGTTGTAGCGGGGGCTAGCACAGATACGCAGTATTTT.

The chain has TRBV4-1 and TRBJ1-1; 7 bases are a match to TRBD1. Germline values: CDR1 MGHRA, CDR2 YSYEKL. The CDR3 spans 16 residues. The junction had 8 bases not matched to a gene; V was cut back by 1 base and J by 3 bases. The CDR3 spells CASSQAEGQSDTEAFF. CDR3 coding DNA: TGCGCCAGCAGCCAAGCGGAGGGACAGTCCGACACTGAAGCTTTCTTT.

V usage is TRBV20-1 and J usage is TRBJ1-1; D remains unclear. The germline V gene has CDR1 DFQATT and CDR2 SNEGSKA (reference sequence). The V gene lost 3 bases and the J gene lost 5 bases, with 13 bases spanning the gap. This CDR3 comprises 13 residues. The DNA of the CDR3 is TGCAGTGCTAGTGGTGGGCTTGGGACTGAAGCTTTCTTT. This codes for CSASGGLGTEAFF.

The chain has TRBV30 and TRBJ1-2, with TRBD1 matching 7 bases. The germline gives CDR1 GTSNPN, CDR2 SVGIG (reference sequence). This CDR3 has 12 residues. Trimming cost V 5 bases and J 6 bases; bases outside gene matches: 6. The CDR3 spells CAWADRANGYTF. CDR3 coding DNA: TGTGCCTGGGCCGACAGGGCTAATGGCTACACCTTC.

The V call is TRBV30, the J call TRBJ1-3, with a possible D match to TRBD1 (5 bases). V was clipped by 1 base and J by 4 bases, with 14 bases between them. From germline, CDR1 is GTSNPN and CDR2 SVGIG (reference sequence). CDR3 length: 15 amino acids. CDR3 sequence (DNA): TGTGCCTGGAGTGCCCAGGGTCTGGGAGGAAACACCATATATTTT. This gives the protein CAWSAQGLGGNTIYF.

The rearrangement links TRBV18 to TRBJ1-2, with 10 bases fitting TRBD1. Trimming removed 5 bases from V and 8 bases from J; junction bases left unmatched: 17. This CDR3 region has 17 residues. Germline V lookup: CDR1 KGHSH, CDR2 LQKENI. CDR3 nucleotide sequence: TGTGCCAGCTCATCAAGGGGACAGGGGACATCGTCGGGAGGCTACACCTTC. Translating it yields CASSSRGQGTSSGGYTF.